Listed below are T cell receptor beta chains from one sample, sequenced in a study of blood T cell repertoires in COVID-19. The method was immunoSEQ multiplex PCR; TCRdb's version includes in-frame clones alone and lacks a portion of them. The sample consists of about 250,000 clones, 80% to 85% of them appearing once. What was sequenced was peripheral blood. The receptors originated from a man aged 50 to 59 with active or convalescent COVID-19. The CDR3 runs from the conserved cysteine through the conserved F or W. The D gene is left open where the match is weak. Some rows have no size entry. The others give once, few or many, or a class for an expanded clone.

TRBV10-3	TRBD2	TRBJ2-1	NA	14	CAISAGGGTNEQFF	TGTGCCATCAGTGCGGGGGGTGGTACGAATGAGCAGTTCTTC
TRBV6-1	TRBD2	TRBJ2-2	few	17	CASSATSGGANTGELFF	TGTGCCAGCAGTGCGACTAGCGGGGGGGCGAACACCGGGGAGCTGTTTTTT
TRBV2	NA	TRBJ1-1	few	13	CASSVGDKTEAFF	TGTGCCAGCAGTGTAGGGGATAAAACTGAAGCTTTCTTT
TRBV18	NA	TRBJ1-6	once	14	CASSPSGINSPLHF	TGTGCCAGCTCACCATCAGGGATCAATTCACCCCTCCACTTT
TRBV19	NA	TRBJ2-4	NA	17	CASSNPTGALAKNIQYF	TGTGCCAGTAGTAACCCGACAGGCGCGCTAGCCAAAAACATTCAGTACTTC
TRBV28	NA	TRBJ1-3	NA	14	CASSLEASGNTIYF	TGTGCCAGCAGTTTAGAAGCCTCTGGAAACACCATATATTTT
TRBV6-5	TRBD1	TRBJ1-4	NA	14	CASTTDRVGEKLFF	TGTGCCAGCACAACAGACAGGGTGGGCGAAAAACTGTTTTTT
TRBV4-3	NA	TRBJ1-4	NA	15	CASSQDFNENEKLFF	TGCGCCAGCAGCCAAGATTTCAATGAGAATGAAAAACTGTTTTTT
TRBV15	NA	TRBJ2-1	NA	13	CATSRDYYNEQFF	TGTGCCACCAGCAGAGATTATTACAATGAGCAGTTCTTC
TRBV5-1	NA	TRBJ1-5	NA	15	CASSLLGASNQPQHF	TGCGCCAGCAGCTTGTTGGGGGCTAGCAATCAGCCCCAGCATTTT
TRBV29-1	TRBD1	TRBJ1-6	NA	12	CSVGTGDSPLHF	TGCAGCGTCGGGACAGGGGATTCACCCCTCCACTTT
TRBV13	NA	TRBJ2-7	NA	19	CASSLVNRWGEGGAYEQYF	TGTGCCAGCAGCCTGGTTAACCGTTGGGGTGAAGGGGGGGCCTACGAGCAGTACTTC
TRBV23-1	NA	TRBJ1-5	many	13	CASSRQENQPQHF	TGCGCCAGCAGTCGACAGGAGAATCAGCCCCAGCATTTT
TRBV13	NA	TRBJ2-1	NA	14	CASSLGYSYNEQFF	TGTGCCAGCAGCTTAGGGTACTCCTACAATGAGCAGTTCTTC
TRBV14	TRBD1	TRBJ2-3	NA	15	CASSPGQGGTDTQYF	TGTGCCAGCAGCCCAGGACAGGGTGGCACAGATACGCAGTATTTT
TRBV7-8	NA	TRBJ2-3	NA	13	CASSLARGNTQYF	TGTGCCAGCAGCTTAGCTAGGGGGAATACGCAGTATTTT
TRBV13	NA	TRBJ1-2	NA	13	CASSGGSNYGYTF	TGTGCCAGCAGCGGTGGGAGTAACTATGGCTACACCTTC
TRBV21-1	NA	TRBJ2-1	once	19	CASSKTLGLADSSYNEQFF	TGTGCCAGCAGCAAAACTCTGGGACTAGCGGATAGCTCCTACAATGAGCAGTTCTTC
TRBV7-6	TRBD2	TRBJ2-1	NA	20	CASSLMASGGGRGSYNEQFF	TGTGCCAGCAGCTTAATGGCTAGCGGGGGGGGGAGAGGCTCCTACAATGAGCAGTTCTTC
TRBV30	TRBD1	TRBJ1-1	NA	13	CAWRLDRVVEAFF	TGTGCCTGGAGGCTAGACAGGGTGGTGGAAGCTTTCTTT
TRBV5-1	TRBD1	TRBJ1-2	NA	15	CASSLEGARPYGYTF	TGCGCCAGCAGCTTGGAGGGGGCGCGCCCCTATGGCTACACCTTC
TRBV7-2	TRBD2	TRBJ2-3	NA	22	CASSLAPLGTSGGAATTDTQYF	TGTGCCAGCAGCTTAGCCCCTCTCGGGACTAGCGGGGGGGCCGCTACCACAGATACGCAGTATTTT
TRBV30	TRBD1	TRBJ2-7	NA	14	CAWSVAGGAYEQYF	TGTGCCTGGAGTGTGGCAGGGGGTGCGTACGAGCAGTACTTC
TRBV19	TRBD1	TRBJ1-1	NA	13	CASRGQGGQEAFF	TGTGCCAGTAGGGGACAGGGGGGCCAAGAAGCTTTCTTT
TRBV19	NA	TRBJ1-2	NA	13	CASSIPGPYGYTF	TGTGCCAGTAGTATTCCAGGCCCCTATGGCTACACCTTC
TRBV6-5	TRBD2	TRBJ2-1	few	15	CASSYSRDYDNEQFF	TGTGCCAGCAGTTACTCTCGGGACTACGACAATGAGCAGTTCTTC
TRBV29-1	TRBD1	TRBJ2-1	NA	12	CSVGTGNVEQFF	TGCAGCGTCGGGACAGGGAATGTTGAGCAGTTCTTC
TRBV30	NA	TRBJ1-3	NA	13	CAWSGSSGNTIYF	TGTGCCTGGAGTGGGAGCTCTGGAAACACCATATATTTT
TRBV2	NA	TRBJ2-2	NA	14	CASREDRNTGELFF	TGTGCCAGCAGGGAAGACAGGAACACCGGGGAGCTGTTTTTT
TRBV21-1	NA	TRBJ2-3	NA	12	CASSHCTDTQYF	TGTGCCAGCAGCCACTGCACAGATACGCAGTATTTT
TRBV29-1	TRBD1	TRBJ2-7	NA	15	CSVEDRQGESYEQYF	TGCAGCGTTGAAGATCGACAGGGGGAGTCCTACGAGCAGTACTTC
TRBV30	NA	TRBJ2-1	few	12	CAWRTVYNEQFF	TGTGCCTGGAGGACAGTTTACAATGAGCAGTTCTTC
TRBV12-3/TRBV12-4	NA	TRBJ1-4	NA	13	CASSLVPREKLFF	TGTGCCAGCAGTTTAGTCCCGAGGGAAAAACTGTTTTTT
TRBV14	NA	TRBJ2-6	NA	15	CASSQAFFGANVLTF	TGTGCCAGCAGCCAAGCGTTTTTTGGGGCCAACGTCCTGACTTTC
TRBV28	TRBD1	TRBJ2-2	NA	15	CASTASTGVPGELFF	TGTGCCAGCACCGCCTCAACAGGGGTGCCCGGGGAGCTGTTTTTT
TRBV5-4	TRBD1	TRBJ1-1	NA	15	CASSLGGQVNTEAFF	TGTGCCAGCAGCTTGGGGGGACAGGTGAACACTGAAGCTTTCTTT
TRBV7-9	NA	TRBJ1-5	NA	13	CASSLGESWFQHF	TGTGCCAGCAGCTTAGGTGAGTCGTGGTTCCAGCATTTT
TRBV3-1/TRBV3-2	TRBD2	TRBJ2-3	NA	16	CASSLRLAGGPDTQYF	TGTGCCAGCAGCCTCCGACTAGCGGGGGGGCCGGATACGCAGTATTTT
TRBV9	TRBD2	TRBJ2-7	NA	15	CASSATGLPSYEQYF	TGTGCCAGCAGCGCCACGGGACTACCTTCCTACGAGCAGTACTTC
TRBV7-9	NA	TRBJ1-1	NA	14	CASSPRETNTEAFF	TGTGCCAGCAGCCCCAGGGAAACGAACACTGAAGCTTTCTTT
TRBV2	NA	TRBJ1-2	few	13	CASSEGRGYGYTF	TGTGCCAGCAGTGAAGGGAGAGGCTATGGCTACACCTTC
TRBV9	TRBD1	TRBJ1-3	NA	17	CASSVDSGTASGNTIYF	TGTGCCAGCAGCGTAGATTCAGGGACAGCCTCTGGAAACACCATATATTTT
TRBV7-3	TRBD1	TRBJ2-3	NA	14	CASSPTGGTDTQYF	TGTGCCAGCAGCCCGACAGGGGGCACAGATACGCAGTATTTT
TRBV6-5	NA	TRBJ1-1	NA	13	CATYRGGTGEAFF	TGTGCCACATACCGGGGGGGAACAGGTGAAGCTTTCTTT
TRBV6-5	NA	TRBJ1-1	NA	14	CASRWTSGNTEAFF	TGTGCCAGCAGGTGGACAAGTGGGAACACTGAAGCTTTCTTT
TRBV11-2	TRBD2	TRBJ2-5	NA	19	CASSLDPSGSGGTKETQYF	TGTGCCAGCAGCTTAGATCCCTCGGGTAGCGGGGGGACCAAAGAGACCCAGTACTTC
TRBV9	NA	TRBJ2-1	NA	15	CASSVELVSYNEQFF	TGTGCCAGCAGCGTAGAACTGGTCTCCTACAATGAGCAGTTCTTC